This T cell receptor beta chain was documented in a study of cytomegalovirus exposure and HLA in healthy donors. Study-level findings and limits: Researchers catalogued about 150 TCR beta chains as cytomegalovirus-associated.

Sequencing was performed with immunoSEQ multiplex PCR; in TCRdb, only in-frame clones are kept and a portion is missing. The repertoire holds about 49,000 clones, with approximately 95% as singletons. J was trimmed by 8 bases and V by 6 bases; bases with no gene match: 6. Germline CDR1 SNHLY, CDR2 FYNNEI. This CDR3 is built from 13 residues. Regarding this clone: No antigen is known for it.

This TCR came from a young woman in good health and CMV-seropositive. Sequencing was carried out using PBMCs. This chain links TRBV2 with TRBJ1-4, with TRBD1 matching 7 bases. CDR3 DNA sequence: TGTGCCAGCAGAAACCGGGACAGAGAAAAACTGTTTTTT. Amino acids: CASRNRDREKLFF.